This entry lists 26 T cell receptor beta chains sequenced from one sample in a study of T cells in Graves' hyperthyroidism and ophthalmopathy. TCR beta CDR3 region amplification was performed from RNA transcripts. First-round RT-PCR of the TCR CDR3 relied on the HTBI primer set. TCRdb reprocessed the multiplex PCR reads via MiXCR and lists one record per CDR3 protein. The sample consists of more than 500,000 distinct CDR3 sequences, about 16% of them appearing once. The sample taken for sequencing was blood. These receptors were taken from a woman in her 30s with Graves' ophthalmopathy.

The CDR3 nucleotides read TGTGCCAGCAGTTACTCATGGGGTGCAGGGTCTCAAATTAACTATGGCTACACCTTC. Its protein product is CASSYSWGAGSQINYGYTF. The rearrangement uses TRBV6-2 or TRBV6-3 and TRBJ1-2, with D tentatively TRBD1 (5 bases). The CDR3 runs to 19 residues. Between the trimmed V and J ends, which lost 0 bases and 1 base, there was a span of 21 bases. Per the germline V gene, CDR1 is MNHEY and CDR2 is SVGEGT.

The J gene is TRBJ2-1, the V gene TRBV24-1; TRBD2 matches at 7 bases. The J call is in doubt because the DNA end fits TRBJ2-7 better. CDR1 is KGHDR, CDR2 SFDVKD, per germline. This CDR3 is built from 16 residues. The CDR3 DNA sequence: TGTGCCACCAGTGATGCCCTAGCGGAGATGGGTAATGAGCAGTACTTC. Encoded protein: CATSDALAEMGNEQYF.

This clonotype was counted at least ten times. Written as DNA, the CDR3 is TGCAGTGCTAGAGTAGGGTATAGCAATCAGCCCCAGCATTTT. It specifies CSARVGYSNQPQHF. The genes are TRBV20-1 and TRBJ1-5, with D unresolved. V shed 1 base and J shed 0 bases, with 7 bases lying between them. This CDR3 is built from 14 residues. Germline CDR1 is DFQATT and CDR2 is SNEGSKA (reference sequence).

This clonotype was counted only a few times. The V call is TRBV20-1, the J call TRBJ2-1; the D gene is possibly TRBD1 (6 bases). Looked up from germline, CDR1 is DFQATT and CDR2 is SNEGSKA (reference sequence). V gave up 5 bases and J gave up 10 bases, with 12 bases separating them. This CDR3 is 11 amino acids long. CDR3 nucleotide sequence: TGCAGTGCTCCCAGGGGACGCGAGCAGTTCTTC. Translating it yields CSAPRGREQFF.

The chain uses TRBV20-1 and TRBJ2-4; weak D call: TRBD2 (5 bases). The germline CDR1 and CDR2 sequences are DFQATT and SNEGSKA (reference sequence). This CDR3 has 14 residues. Trimming stripped 3 bases from V and 0 bases from J, with 9 bases between. DNA of the CDR3: TGCAGTGCTAGGCAGGAGGTAGCCAAAAACATTCAGTACTTC. This sequence encodes CSARQEVAKNIQYF.

The rearrangement links TRBV7-6 to TRBJ2-7; no definite D call. CDR1 SGHVS and CDR2 FNYEAQ come from the germline V gene. The V gene lost 5 bases and the J gene lost 2 bases, with 13 bases spanning the gap. This CDR3 spans 14 amino acids. The CDR3 sequence is CASSEDGWAYEQYF. DNA for the CDR3: TGTGCCAGCAGCGAGGACGGATGGGCCTACGAGCAGTACTTC.

This clonotype was counted at least ten times. CDR3 sequence reads: CASSLGQELSNQPQHF. The CDR3 region has the DNA TGTGCCAGCAGCCTTGGACAGGAGCTTAGCAATCAGCCCCAGCATTTT. The chain is built from TRBV3-1 and TRBJ1-5; 7 bases match TRBD1. The germline V gene has CDR1 LGHDT and CDR2 YNNKEL (reference sequence). The CDR3 sequence is 16 residues long. V dropped 4 bases and J dropped 0; count of bases not matched to a gene: 6.

This clonotype was detected ten times or more. The chain has TRBV28 and TRBJ1-1, with D possibly being TRBD1 (5 bases). The CDR3 length is 12 residues. The germline CDR1 and CDR2 sequences are MDHEN and SYDVKM. The V gene lost 7 bases and the J gene lost 7 bases, with 13 bases spanning the gap. The CDR3 here is CASIEVGGEAFF. CDR3 sequence (DNA): TGTGCCAGCATTGAGGTCGGGGGTGAAGCTTTCTTT.

This clonotype has just a few counts. V is TRBV7-9 and J is TRBJ1-4, with 9 bases fitting TRBD1. The V gene end was trimmed by 6 bases and the J gene end by 6 bases; junction bases not matched to a gene: 5. This CDR3 contains 14 residues. Germline CDR1 is SEHNR and CDR2 is FQNEAQ (reference sequence). The CDR3 sequence is CASRRTGEYEKLFF. The CDR3 DNA is TGTGCCAGCAGACGGACAGGGGAGTATGAAAAACTGTTTTTT.

This clonotype was observed many times. This chain joins TRBV7-2 and TRBJ2-7, with D perhaps TRBD1 (5 bases). V was trimmed by 1 base and J by 0 bases, leaving 10 bases between them. Germline assignment: CDR1 SGHTA and CDR2 FQGNSA. The CDR3 has 15 residues. CDR3 amino acids: CASSLVQGTSYEQYF. DNA for the CDR3: TGTGCCAGCAGCTTAGTTCAGGGTACCTCCTACGAGCAGTACTTC.

This clonotype was counted between two and nine times. The gene calls are TRBV9 and TRBJ2-3; D might be TRBD1 (6 bases). This CDR3 region has 14 residues. Per germline, CDR1 SGDLS and CDR2 YYNGEE. V lost 4 bases and J 9 bases, leaving 18 bases between the germline ends. In nucleotides, the CDR3 is TGTGCCAGCAGCAGGACAGTGCCCGGCGGAACGCAGTATTTT. Translating it yields CASSRTVPGGTQYF.

The sample holds many counts of this clonotype. V gene TRBV5-1 combines with J gene TRBJ2-3, with TRBD2 as a possible D gene (5 bases). V shed 6 bases and J shed 2 bases, with 16 bases lying between them. Germline CDR1 is SGHRS and CDR2 is YFSETQ. This CDR3 spans 15 amino acids. CDR3 in amino acids: CASTLRTFDTDTQYF. As DNA, the CDR3 is TGCGCCAGCACCCTCCGGACTTTCGACACAGATACGCAGTATTTT.

The CDR3 DNA reads as TGTGCCAGCAGCGTAGAGCCGGGACTAGCGGGAGGGTACAATGAGCAGTTCTTC. This sequence encodes CASSVEPGLAGGYNEQFF. This sequence joins TRBV9 and TRBJ2-1, with TRBD2 identical over 16 bases. CDR1 is SGDLS, CDR2 YYNGEE, per germline. There are 18 residues in the CDR3. Germline trimming cut 0 bases from V and 4 bases from J; bases unmatched to any gene: 4.

Note on this clonotype: A much larger clone lies a single base off, so this may be a read error. This chain connects TRBV20-1 to TRBJ1-2; tentative D call: TRBD1 (5 bases). The CDR3 extends over 13 amino acids. Trimming pared 5 bases from V and 6 bases from J, leaving 16 bases between. From germline, CDR1 is DFQATT and CDR2 SNEGSKA (reference sequence). The CDR3 region has the DNA TGCAGTGCTGGGCAGGGATCCCTCCATGGCTACACCTTC. Translated: CSAGQGSLHGYTF.

Only a few counts were recorded for this clonotype. A much larger clone is a single base away; this may be a read error. The genes are TRBV5-1 and TRBJ1-2, with 9 bases lining up with TRBD1. This CDR3 has 15 residues. Trimming removed 2 bases from V and 2 bases from J; junction bases left unmatched: 4. CDR1 and CDR2 (germline): SGHRS, YFSETQ. This CDR3 reads CASSFAGTGNYGYTF. DNA for the CDR3: TGCGCCAGCAGCTTCGCCGGGACAGGGAACTATGGCTACACCTTC.

This clonotype was seen only a few times. The chain recombines TRBV4-1 with TRBJ1-1; TRBD1 matches 8 bases. Germline CDR1 and CDR2: MGHRA and YSYEKL. The CDR3 has 15 residues. The J segment lost 4 bases and the V segment lost 4 bases, leaving 8 bases of the junction unmatched. The CDR3 protein is CASSPSFTGGTEAFF. CDR3 nucleotides: TGCGCCAGCAGCCCATCTTTTACAGGGGGCACTGAAGCTTTCTTT.

This clonotype has just one count. The chain joins TRBV14 to TRBJ1-4; the D is unclear. This CDR3 contains 14 residues. CDR1 SGHDN and CDR2 FVKESK come from the germline V gene. With 1 base removed from V and 7 bases from J, the gap between germline ends came to 10 bases. CDR3 in DNA: TGTGCCAGCAGCCAAGCGGGGATGGCTGAAAAACTGTTTTTT. Its protein is CASSQAGMAEKLFF.

This clonotype was observed many times. V gene TRBV5-1 combines with J gene TRBJ1-2; D call uncertain. The germline V and J ends were trimmed by 4 bases and 8 bases, with 21 bases remaining between them. This CDR3 has 15 amino acids. CDR1 is SGHRS and CDR2 is YFSETQ in the germline V gene. CDR3: CASSVSGTEAGGYTF. Here the CDR3 DNA reads TGCGCCAGCAGCGTTAGTGGAACCGAAGCAGGAGGCTACACCTTC.

This sequence joins TRBV6-5 and TRBJ2-3, with TRBD2 matching 8 bases. The CDR3 is 17 amino acids. Germline V gives CDR1 MNHEY, CDR2 SVGAGI. Germline trimming cut 2 bases from V and 2 bases from J; bases unmatched to any gene: 9. CDR3 sequence: CASSYGRLAGSTDTQYF. The CDR3 region has the DNA TGTGCCAGCAGTTACGGGCGCCTAGCGGGCTCCACAGATACGCAGTATTTT.

This clonotype was counted between two and nine times. This sequence joins TRBV19 and TRBJ2-1; no clear D gene. With 6 bases removed from V and 1 base from J, the gap between germline ends came to 16 bases. CDR3 length: 16 amino acids. The germline CDR1 and CDR2 sequences are LNHDA and SQIVND (reference sequence). DNA for the CDR3: TGTGCCAGTAGCCCCCTACCCGGCCAATCCTACAATGAGCAGTTCTTC. It codes for CASSPLPGQSYNEQFF.

In its sample, this clonotype was seen a few times. The chain carries TRBV7-9 and TRBJ2-1, with D tentatively TRBD2 (5 bases). Trimming took off 3 bases at V and 9 bases at J, with 15 bases between the two ends. This CDR3 is 14 amino acids long. Looked up from germline, CDR1 is SEHNR and CDR2 is FQNEAQ (reference sequence). CDR3 sequence: CASSFPSLASEQFF. CDR3 nucleotides: TGTGCCAGCAGCTTCCCGAGCCTAGCTAGTGAGCAGTTCTTC.

Worth noting for this clonotype: A read error is possible here, since a much larger clone lies one base away. The chain is built from TRBV6-2 or TRBV6-3 and TRBJ1-2, with D hard to call. This CDR3 region has 14 residues. The germline gives CDR1 MNHEY, CDR2 SVGEGT. The V gene lost 6 bases and the J gene lost 5 bases, with 16 bases spanning the gap. CDR3 residues: CASRHQTPPYGYTF. For the CDR3, the DNA is TGTGCCAGCAGACATCAGACCCCTCCGTATGGCTACACCTTC.

About this clonotype itself: This may arise from a read error, as a much more abundant clone is one base away. The J gene is TRBJ2-1, the V gene TRBV9; 13 positions agree with TRBD2. CDR1 and CDR2 from the germline V gene are SGDLS and YYNGEE. This CDR3 is built from 17 residues. Here the CDR3 reads CASTIWTSGGAYNEQLF. CDR3 sequence (DNA): TGTGCCAGCACTATATGGACTAGCGGGGGCGCCTACAATGAGCAGCTCTTC.

This chain connects TRBV11-2 to TRBJ1-1, with D possibly matching TRBD1 (6 bases). The CDR3 runs 15 residues. Germline loops: CDR1 SGHAT, CDR2 FQNNGV. Trimming shortened V by 5 bases and J by 6 bases, and 19 bases separated the two germline ends. DNA for the CDR3: TGTGCCAGCAGCCCGGCGGGGGGGCTGAGGGCTGAAGCTTTCTTT. It yields the protein CASSPAGGLRAEAFF. Full variable domain (rest looked up from reference TRBV11-2 and TRBJ1-1): EAGVAQSPRYKIIEKRQSVAFWCNPISGHATLYWYQQILGQGPKLLIQFQNNGVVDDSQLPKDRFSAERLKGVDSTLKIQPAKLEDSAVYLCASSPAGGLRAEAFFGQGTRLTVV.

The sample holds many counts of this clonotype. V and J are TRBV12-3 or TRBV12-4 and TRBJ2-1; TRBD2 matches 7 bases. The junction had 7 bases not matched to a gene; V was cut back by 7 bases and J by 7 bases. This CDR3 has 13 amino acids. CDR3 DNA: TGTGCCAGCACCCTATGGGAGGGGAATGAGCAGTTCTTC. Protein: CASTLWEGNEQFF.

In this sample, this clonotype turned up many times. The chain couples TRBV3-1 to TRBJ2-3; 8 nucleotides line up with TRBD2. V lost 1 base and J lost 1; bases outside the gene matches: 7. This CDR3 comprises 17 residues. Germline CDR1 LGHDT, CDR2 YNNKEL (reference sequence). CDR3 coding DNA: TGTGCCAGCAGCCAAGGTCCCGCGGGAGGTGGCACAGATACGCAGTATTTT. Its protein product is CASSQGPAGGGTDTQYF.